Given below is one TCR beta chain in context. This specimen belongs to a study of control samples from healthy donors and cancer patients. The V and J ends lost 1 base and 6 bases respectively, with 15 bases between them. Per germline, CDR1 KGHSH and CDR2 LQKENI. The CDR3 consists of 15 residues. Measured with immunoSEQ multiplex PCR; TCRdb has only the in-frame clones, and not every one. The data hold 48,000 or so clones, with 85% to 95% observed a single time. This clonotype originated in a woman in her fifties or sixties with head and neck cancer. Material: PBMCs. The gene calls are TRBV18 and TRBJ1-1, with a weak D call TRBD1 (5 bases). The CDR3 DNA sequence: TGTGCCAGCTCACCACTCAGTGGCAGGGAAGCTGAAGCTTTCTTT. Amino acid sequence: CASSPLSGREAEAFF.